A single sample is the source of the 13 T cell receptor beta chains below, sequenced in a study of T cells expressing NK-cell markers. TCRdb reprocessed the 5' RACE reads, with one entry per CDR3 protein and no DNA. This listing includes hundreds of thousands of distinct CDR3 sequences. The sample comprised blood T cells: a sorted CD56 or NKG2C T cell subset, CD4+ or CD8+ T cells, or bulk PBMC T cells (not recorded which). The receptors derive from a man aged 18-30 years in good health.

This rearrangement joins TRBV25-1 to TRBJ1-2; TCRdb proposes TRBD1, but this gene call is untestable without DNA. The CDR3 runs 14 residues. Per the germline V gene, CDR1 is MGHDK and CDR2 is SYGVNS. CDR3 amino acids: CASSATDPNYGYTF.

The V and J genes are TRBV7-2 and TRBJ1-5; the TRBD1 assignment by TCRdb is unverifiable without DNA. The CDR3 spans 14 residues. CDR1 SGHTA and CDR2 FQGNSA come from the germline V gene. The chain's CDR3 is CASSGGGGNQPQHF.

This sequence joins TRBV29-1 and TRBJ2-1; TCRdb reports TRBD1, a call that lacks DNA to check it against. The germline CDR1 and CDR2 sequences are SQVTM and ANQGSEA. This CDR3 region has 11 residues. The CDR3 spells CSGNRDLEQFF.

V usage is TRBV7-3 and J usage is TRBJ2-7; lacking DNA, the TRBD1 call made by TCRdb goes unchecked. Germline V lookup: CDR1 SGHTA, CDR2 FQGTGA. This CDR3 has 16 residues. CDR3 loop: CASSGRGAGWSYEQYF.

The chain uses TRBV4-2 and TRBJ1-1; TCRdb names TRBD1, which stays unverified in the absence of DNA. The germline gives CDR1 LGHNA, CDR2 YNFKEQ. The CDR3 has 16 residues. The CDR3 reads CASSQRGRQVNTEAFF.

This sequence joins TRBV4-2 and TRBJ2-2. The CDR3 is made up of 14 amino acids. Germline V CDR1 and CDR2: LGHNA, YNFKEQ. The CDR3 reads CASTVLGNTGELFF.

The chain recombines TRBV5-5 with TRBJ2-1; no DNA is available, so the TRBD2 call from TCRdb remains unchecked. The germline V gene encodes CDR1 SGHKS and CDR2 YYEKEE (reference sequence). This CDR3 is 13 amino acids long. CDR3 loop: CASSRRDSEFQFF.

The chain recombines TRBV5-1 with TRBJ2-3; there is no DNA to check the TCRdb D call of TRBD2. The CDR3 spans 17 residues. Germline V gene data show CDR1 as SGHRS and CDR2 as YFSETQ. CDR3 sequence reads: CASSHGTVTKSTDTQYF.

The rearrangement links TRBV2 to TRBJ1-3. CDR3 size: 14 residues. Looked up from germline, CDR1 is SNHLY and CDR2 is FYNNEI. CDR3: CASSGSISGNTIYF.

The CDR3 sequence is CASGLGAGRADTQYF. V gene TRBV12-5 combines with J gene TRBJ2-3; the D call of TRBD1 rests on TCRdb alone, since no DNA is present to check it. The germline V gene encodes CDR1 LGHNT and CDR2 FRNRAP. This CDR3 spans 15 amino acids.

The chain is built from TRBV5-1 and TRBJ2-7; TCRdb's assignment of TRBD2 cannot be checked, as there is no DNA. This CDR3 has 15 residues. CDR1 SGHRS and CDR2 YFSETQ come from the germline V gene. CDR3 sequence reads: CASSDTGTALYEQYF.

The J gene is TRBJ2-1, the V gene TRBV5-6. Germline CDR1 is SGHDT and CDR2 is YYEEEE. The CDR3 runs 15 residues. This chain's CDR3 is CASSLVALSDNEQFF.

The J gene is TRBJ2-2, the V gene TRBV28; TCRdb's D call, TRBD1, is unchecked because there is no DNA. Looked up from germline, CDR1 is MDHEN and CDR2 is SYDVKM. The CDR3 has 21 residues. CDR3 residues: CASSPNPLPGQNIRWTGELFF.